This T cell receptor beta chain came from a study of shared T cell receptors in the human thymus. The CDR3 runs to 15 residues. CDR1 is MDHEN and CDR2 is SYDVKM in the germline V gene. The V end was cut by 6 bases, the J end by 0 bases, with 13 bases between. Generated by immunoSEQ multiplex PCR, the TCRdb table keeps only in-frame clones and is missing some. The sample shows 630,000 or so clones, about 87% of them seen only once. This sample was shared with a second study, whose subject was human thymus T cells. That publication notes: The source of the thymus tissue was resections taken during corrective heart surgery. Apparent bias marked the V and J gene usage of thymic and blood repertoires. Related research reported highly overlapping thymic repertoires among unrelated individuals.

Sequenced input: thymocytes. The TCR originated in a boy younger than two with a congenital heart defect. The chain carries TRBV28 and TRBJ2-3; tentative D call: TRBD2 (6 bases). In DNA, the CDR3 is TGTGCCAGCAGCAAATCGGGGGTTAGCACAGATACGCAGTATTTT. Amino acid sequence: CASSKSGVSTDTQYF.